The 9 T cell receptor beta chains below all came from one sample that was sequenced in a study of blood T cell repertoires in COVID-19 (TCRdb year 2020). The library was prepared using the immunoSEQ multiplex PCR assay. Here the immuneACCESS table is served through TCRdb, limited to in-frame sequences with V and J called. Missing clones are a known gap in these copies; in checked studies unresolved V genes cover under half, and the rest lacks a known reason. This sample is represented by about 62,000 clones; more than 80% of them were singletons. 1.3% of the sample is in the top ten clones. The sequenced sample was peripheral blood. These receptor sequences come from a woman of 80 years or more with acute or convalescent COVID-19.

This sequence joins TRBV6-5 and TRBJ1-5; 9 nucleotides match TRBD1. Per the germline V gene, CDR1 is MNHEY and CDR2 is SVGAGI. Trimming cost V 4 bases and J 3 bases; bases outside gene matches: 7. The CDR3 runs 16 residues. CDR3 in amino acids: CASSSGTGLNNQPQHF. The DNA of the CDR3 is TGTGCCAGCAGTTCCGGGACAGGGTTGAACAATCAGCCCCAGCATTTT.

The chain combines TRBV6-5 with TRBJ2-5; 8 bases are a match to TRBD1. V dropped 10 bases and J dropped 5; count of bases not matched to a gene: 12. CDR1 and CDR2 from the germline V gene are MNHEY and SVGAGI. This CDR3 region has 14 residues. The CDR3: CATRIGQGGETQYF. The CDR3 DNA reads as TGTGCCACCAGAATCGGACAGGGCGGGGAGACCCAGTACTTC.

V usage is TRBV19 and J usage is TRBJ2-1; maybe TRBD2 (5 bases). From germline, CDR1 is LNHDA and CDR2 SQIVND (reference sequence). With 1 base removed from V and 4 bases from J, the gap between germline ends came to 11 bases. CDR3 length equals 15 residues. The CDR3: CASSIAGREYNEQFF. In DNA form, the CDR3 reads TGTGCCAGTAGTATAGCGGGAAGGGAATACAATGAGCAGTTCTTC.

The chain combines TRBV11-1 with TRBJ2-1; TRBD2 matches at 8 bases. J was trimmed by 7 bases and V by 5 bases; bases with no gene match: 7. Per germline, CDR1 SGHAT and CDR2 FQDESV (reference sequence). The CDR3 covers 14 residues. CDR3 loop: CASSLSGNRNEQFF. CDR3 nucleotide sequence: TGTGCCAGCAGCCTTAGCGGGAATAGGAATGAGCAGTTCTTC.

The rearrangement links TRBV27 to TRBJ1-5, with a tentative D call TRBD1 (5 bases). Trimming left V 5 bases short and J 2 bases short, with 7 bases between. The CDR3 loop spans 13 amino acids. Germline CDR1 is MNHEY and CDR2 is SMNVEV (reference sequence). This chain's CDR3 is CASSRGGNQPQHF. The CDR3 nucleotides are TGTGCCAGCAGTCGGGGGGGCAATCAGCCCCAGCATTTT.

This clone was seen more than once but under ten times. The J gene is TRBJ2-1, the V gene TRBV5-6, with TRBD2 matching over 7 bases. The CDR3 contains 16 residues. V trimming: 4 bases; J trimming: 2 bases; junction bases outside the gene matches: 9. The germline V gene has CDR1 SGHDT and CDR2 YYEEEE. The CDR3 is CASSPAGAGAYNEQFF. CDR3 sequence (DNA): TGTGCCAGCAGCCCGGCCGGGGCGGGGGCCTACAATGAGCAGTTCTTC.

CDR3 bases: TGTGCCAGCAGCTTAGGGCGGCAGCCCACAGATACGCAGTATTTT. Translating gives CASSLGRQPTDTQYF. J is TRBJ2-3 and V is TRBV7-9; the D is unclear. The germline gives CDR1 SEHNR, CDR2 FQNEAQ (reference sequence). Trimming pared 1 base from V and 2 bases from J, leaving 10 bases between. This CDR3 has 15 residues.

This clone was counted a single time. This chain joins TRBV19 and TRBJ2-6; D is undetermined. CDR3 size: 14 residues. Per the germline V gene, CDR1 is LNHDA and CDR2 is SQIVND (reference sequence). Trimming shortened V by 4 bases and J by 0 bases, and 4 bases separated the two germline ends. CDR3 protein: CASSTNSGANVLTF. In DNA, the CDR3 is TGTGCCAGTAGTACCAACTCTGGGGCCAACGTCCTGACTTTC.

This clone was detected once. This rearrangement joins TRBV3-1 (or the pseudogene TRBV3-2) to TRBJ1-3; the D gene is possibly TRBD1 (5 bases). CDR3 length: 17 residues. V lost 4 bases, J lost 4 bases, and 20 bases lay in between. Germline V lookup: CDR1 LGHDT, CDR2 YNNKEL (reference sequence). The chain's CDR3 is CASSPSPGRVSGNTIYF. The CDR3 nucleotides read TGTGCCAGCAGCCCGTCCCCGGGCAGGGTGTCGGGAAACACCATATATTTT.